Listed below are T cell receptor beta chains from one sample, sequenced in a study of cytomegalovirus exposure and HLA in healthy donors. Here immunoSEQ multiplex PCR was the method, and the copy in TCRdb shows in-frame clones only, minus some. The sample records about 190,000 clones, around 75% being singletons. Sequenced: PBMCs. The origin of the receptors is a man in his forties in good health and CMV-seropositive. CDR3s include the opening cysteine and the closing phenylalanine or tryptophan. The D gene is left open where the match is weak. For some rows the clone size is stated as once, few or many, or as a class when expanded; others skip it.

d_gene: .
abundance: .
v_gene: TRBV27
j_gene: TRBJ1-2
CDR3aa: CACETAGLYGYTF
CDR3nt: TGTGCCTGCGAGACTGCGGGCCTCTATGGCTACACCTTC

d_gene: .
abundance: .
v_gene: TRBV7-2
j_gene: TRBJ1-4
CDR3aa: CASRGGLGEKLFF
CDR3nt: TGTGCCAGTAGGGGGGGGCTAGGGGAAAAACTGTTTTTT

d_gene: .
abundance: .
v_gene: TRBV28
j_gene: TRBJ1-2
CDR3aa: CASSLIRSGIGYTF
CDR3nt: TGTGCCAGCAGTTTAATTCGTTCGGGGATTGGTTACACCTTC

d_gene: .
abundance: .
v_gene: TRBV7-2
j_gene: TRBJ2-7
CDR3aa: CASSLTAYEQYF
CDR3nt: TGTGCCAGCAGCTTAACGGCCTACGAGCAGTACTTC

d_gene: .
abundance: .
v_gene: TRBV13
j_gene: TRBJ2-3
CDR3aa: CASSLRMGGNTDTQYF
CDR3nt: TGTGCCAGCAGCTTACGTATGGGGGGAAACACAGATACGCAGTATTTT

d_gene: .
abundance: few
v_gene: TRBV7-2
j_gene: TRBJ2-1
CDR3aa: CASSLSAGSYNEQFF
CDR3nt: TGTGCCAGCAGCTTATCCGCGGGGTCCTACAATGAGCAGTTCTTC

d_gene: .
abundance: .
v_gene: TRBV15
j_gene: TRBJ2-7
CDR3aa: CATSRDRVQLSSYEQYF
CDR3nt: TGTGCCACCAGCAGAGATAGAGTCCAACTTAGCTCCTACGAGCAGTACTTC

d_gene: .
abundance: .
v_gene: TRBV27
j_gene: TRBJ2-5
CDR3aa: CASSRPTGTQYF
CDR3nt: TGTGCCAGCAGTCGCCCCACAGGGACCCAGTACTTC

d_gene: .
abundance: .
v_gene: TRBV5-4
j_gene: TRBJ1-4
CDR3aa: CASSLADRANEKLFF
CDR3nt: TGTGCCAGCAGCTTGGCGGACAGAGCAAATGAAAAACTGTTTTTT

d_gene: .
abundance: few
v_gene: TRBV7-2
j_gene: TRBJ2-2
CDR3aa: CASKEGTGGSTGELFF
CDR3nt: TGTGCCAGCAAAGAGGGCACCGGGGGAAGCACCGGGGAGCTGTTTTTT

d_gene: .
abundance: .
v_gene: TRBV11-2
j_gene: TRBJ2-4
CDR3aa: CASSSLAGLNIQYF
CDR3nt: TGTGCCAGCAGTTCCTTAGCAGGGTTAAACATTCAGTACTTC

d_gene: TRBD1
abundance: .
v_gene: TRBV10-3
j_gene: TRBJ2-7
CDR3aa: CAISGDRGYYEQYF
CDR3nt: TGTGCCATCAGTGGGGACAGGGGGTACTACGAGCAGTACTTC

d_gene: TRBD1
abundance: .
v_gene: TRBV7-9
j_gene: TRBJ2-7
CDR3aa: CASSAPGGSSYEQYF
CDR3nt: TGTGCCAGCAGCGCCCCAGGGGGCAGCTCCTACGAGCAGTACTTC

d_gene: TRBD1
abundance: .
v_gene: TRBV5-1
j_gene: TRBJ2-5
CDR3aa: CASSLGQGAETQYF
CDR3nt: TGCGCCAGCAGCTTGGGACAGGGGGCAGAGACCCAGTACTTC

d_gene: TRBD1
abundance: .
v_gene: TRBV7-3
j_gene: TRBJ2-7
CDR3aa: CASSQTGTGVEQYF
CDR3nt: TGTGCCAGCAGCCAGACCGGGACAGGGGTCGAGCAGTACTTC

d_gene: TRBD2
abundance: .
v_gene: TRBV28
j_gene: TRBJ2-3
CDR3aa: CASSSAGTSVFTDTQYF
CDR3nt: TGTGCCAGCAGTTCTGCCGGGACTAGCGTTTTCACAGATACGCAGTATTTT

d_gene: .
abundance: .
v_gene: TRBV7-9
j_gene: TRBJ2-5
CDR3aa: CASSFQGVETQYF
CDR3nt: TGTGCCAGCAGCTTTCAAGGAGTTGAGACCCAGTACTTC

d_gene: .
abundance: few
v_gene: TRBV5-4
j_gene: TRBJ1-5
CDR3aa: CASSLSGNQPQHF
CDR3nt: TGTGCCAGCAGCTTGTCGGGCAATCAGCCCCAGCATTTT

d_gene: TRBD1
abundance: .
v_gene: TRBV14
j_gene: TRBJ1-6
CDR3aa: CASSQTGGNSPLHF
CDR3nt: TGTGCCAGCAGCCAGACAGGGGGTAATTCACCCCTCCACTTT

d_gene: .
abundance: .
v_gene: TRBV23-1
j_gene: TRBJ2-5
CDR3aa: CASSQNGMETQYF
CDR3nt: TGCGCCAGCAGTCAAAACGGGATGGAGACCCAGTACTTC

d_gene: .
abundance: .
v_gene: TRBV9
j_gene: TRBJ2-4
CDR3aa: CASSAQGENIQYF
CDR3nt: TGTGCCAGCAGCGCACAGGGTGAAAACATTCAGTACTTC

d_gene: TRBD1
abundance: .
v_gene: TRBV10-3
j_gene: TRBJ1-3
CDR3aa: CAIMDRAGNTIYF
CDR3nt: TGTGCCATCATGGACAGGGCGGGAAACACCATATATTTT

d_gene: .
abundance: .
v_gene: TRBV14
j_gene: TRBJ1-1
CDR3aa: CASSFRGGSVEAFF
CDR3nt: TGTGCCAGCAGCTTTCGGGGGGGTTCGGTTGAAGCTTTCTTT

d_gene: .
abundance: .
v_gene: TRBV10-2
j_gene: TRBJ1-1
CDR3aa: CASSERRNTEAFF
CDR3nt: TGCGCCAGCAGCGAAAGGAGGAACACTGAAGCTTTCTTT

d_gene: .
abundance: .
v_gene: TRBV9
j_gene: TRBJ2-7
CDR3aa: CASSATGTRGEQYF
CDR3nt: TGTGCCAGCAGCGCAACCGGGACGCGGGGCGAGCAGTACTTC

d_gene: TRBD1
abundance: .
v_gene: TRBV12-5
j_gene: TRBJ1-2
CDR3aa: CASGLEDREWRGYTF
CDR3nt: TGTGCTAGTGGTTTGGAAGACAGGGAATGGCGTGGCTACACCTTC

d_gene: .
abundance: .
v_gene: TRBV7-2
j_gene: TRBJ1-1
CDR3aa: CASSSGPNTEAFF
CDR3nt: TGTGCCAGCAGCTCAGGGCCGAACACTGAAGCTTTCTTT

d_gene: .
abundance: .
v_gene: TRBV7-9
j_gene: TRBJ1-4
CDR3aa: CASSLRNEKLFF
CDR3nt: TGTGCCAGCAGCCTCCGTAATGAAAAACTGTTTTTT

d_gene: .
abundance: .
v_gene: TRBV5-1
j_gene: TRBJ1-5
CDR3aa: CASSVGGASNQPQHF
CDR3nt: TGCGCCAGCAGCGTAGGGGGAGCGAGCAATCAGCCCCAGCATTTT

d_gene: .
abundance: .
v_gene: TRBV25-1
j_gene: TRBJ2-3
CDR3aa: CASSSGSTDTQYF
CDR3nt: TGTGCCAGCAGCAGCGGAAGCACAGATACGCAGTATTTT

d_gene: TRBD1
abundance: .
v_gene: TRBV5-1
j_gene: TRBJ2-2
CDR3aa: CASSWTGSNTGELFF
CDR3nt: TGCGCCAGCAGTTGGACAGGGTCGAACACCGGGGAGCTGTTTTTT

d_gene: .
abundance: .
v_gene: TRBV5-4
j_gene: TRBJ1-2
CDR3aa: CASSPNRNYGYTF
CDR3nt: TGTGCCAGCAGTCCAAACCGGAACTATGGCTACACCTTC

d_gene: .
abundance: .
v_gene: TRBV19
j_gene: TRBJ1-1
CDR3aa: CASRGQGRTEAFF
CDR3nt: TGTGCCAGTAGGGGACAAGGTCGGACTGAAGCTTTCTTT

d_gene: .
abundance: .
v_gene: TRBV7-2
j_gene: TRBJ1-5
CDR3aa: CASSIRQFNQPQHF
CDR3nt: TGTGCCAGCAGTATCAGACAGTTCAATCAGCCCCAGCATTTT

d_gene: .
abundance: .
v_gene: TRBV14
j_gene: TRBJ2-1
CDR3aa: CASSQERAINEQFF
CDR3nt: TGTGCCAGCAGCCAAGAGCGAGCGATCAATGAGCAGTTCTTC

d_gene: .
abundance: .
v_gene: TRBV5-1
j_gene: TRBJ1-2
CDR3aa: CASSPGGPAYGYTF
CDR3nt: TGCGCCAGCAGCCCCGGGGGGCCGGCCTATGGCTACACCTTC

d_gene: .
abundance: .
v_gene: TRBV14
j_gene: TRBJ1-3
CDR3aa: CASSQRQMAGNTIYF
CDR3nt: TGTGCCAGCAGCCAACGACAGATGGCGGGAAACACCATATATTTT